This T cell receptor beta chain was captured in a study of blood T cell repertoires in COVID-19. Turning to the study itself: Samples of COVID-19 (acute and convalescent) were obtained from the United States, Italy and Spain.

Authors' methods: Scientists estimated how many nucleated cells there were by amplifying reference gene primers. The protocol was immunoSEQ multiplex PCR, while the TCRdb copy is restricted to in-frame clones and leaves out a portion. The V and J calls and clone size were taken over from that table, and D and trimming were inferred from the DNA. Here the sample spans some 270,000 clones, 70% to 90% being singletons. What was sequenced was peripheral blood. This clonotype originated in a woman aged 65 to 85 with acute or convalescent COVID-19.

The CDR3 bases are TGTGCCAGTAACGATCAGGGCTACACCGGGGAGCTGTTTTTT. It translates to CASNDQGYTGELFF. The J gene is TRBJ2-2, the V gene TRBV19, with D tentatively TRBD1 (5 bases). Germline loops: CDR1 LNHDA, CDR2 SQIVND (reference sequence). The V and J ends lost 7 bases and 3 bases respectively, with 12 bases between them. This CDR3 contains 14 residues.